Listed here are 21 T cell receptor beta chains from one sample, sequenced in a study of shared clonotypes between healthy human individuals. Generated by immunoSEQ multiplex PCR, the TCRdb table keeps only in-frame clones and is missing some. The sample includes around 2,000,000 clones, roughly 94% of them seen just once. The specimen sequenced was naive CD4+ T cells sorted from blood. Stated subset: CD45RA+ positively selected. The source is a man younger than 30 in good health.

The V gene is TRBV19, the J gene TRBJ2-7; TRBD1 aligns across 7 bases. J lost 7 bases, V lost 5 bases, and 11 bases had no gene match. The CDR3 loop spans 14 amino acids. Germline CDR1 reads LNHDA; CDR2 reads SQIVND (reference sequence). CDR3 DNA: TGTGCCAGTAGTGGGGACAGACTCCTGGGAGAGCAGTACTTC. As protein: CASSGDRLLGEQYF.

The J gene is TRBJ1-5, the V gene TRBV7-2, with 11 bases identical to TRBD1. Per the germline V gene, CDR1 is SGHTA and CDR2 is FQGNSA. CDR3 length: 17 residues. V lost 5 bases to trimming and J lost 6 bases; unmatched junction nucleotides: 12. The CDR3 DNA is TGTGCCAGCAGCCCTGAATACCGGGACAGGGGGTTTCAGCCCCAGCATTTT. Amino acids: CASSPEYRDRGFQPQHF. Supplemented by reference TRBV7-2 and TRBJ1-5, the full variable domain reads GAGVSQSPSNKVTEKGKDVELRCDPISGHTALYWYRQSLGQGLEFLIYFQGNSAPDKSGLPSDRFSAERTGGSVSTLTIQRTQQEDSAVYLCASSPEYRDRGFQPQHFGDGTRLSIL.

This clone was observed a single time. The chain combines TRBV7-3 with TRBJ1-2; the D gene is possibly TRBD1 (6 bases). Germline V gene lookup returns CDR1 SGHTA and CDR2 FQGTGA. The CDR3 is 13 residues long. The V end lost 3 bases, the J end lost 4 bases, and 9 bases lay between the germline ends. CDR3 bases: TGTGCCAGCAGCTTGACAGGATCCTATGGCTACACCTTC. As protein: CASSLTGSYGYTF.

The CDR3 nucleotides read TGTGCCAGCAGTGAGGGGATGGGCCCCTACGAGCAGTACTTC. Its protein product is CASSEGMGPYEQYF. The V gene is TRBV6-4, the J gene TRBJ2-7; the D is unclear. V gave up 3 bases and J gave up 2 bases, with 11 bases separating them. Germline V gene lookup returns CDR1 MRHNA and CDR2 SNTAGT. The CDR3 totals 14 residues.

The V call is TRBV29-1, the J call TRBJ1-1; D remains unclear. Trimming stripped 4 bases from V and 10 bases from J, with 10 bases between. Looked up from germline, CDR1 is SQVTM and CDR2 is ANQGSEA. The CDR3 spans 10 residues. CDR3 sequence reads: CSVVNIVAFF. As DNA, the CDR3 is TGCAGCGTTGTGAATATCGTAGCTTTCTTT.

This sequence joins TRBV11-2 and TRBJ1-3; D is unclear. V lost 3 bases and J lost 2, with 8 bases in between. Germline CDR1 is SGHAT and CDR2 is FQNNGV. This CDR3 is built from 14 residues. The CDR3 spells CASSFGTTGNTIYF. Written as DNA, the CDR3 is TGTGCCAGCAGCTTCGGCACAACTGGAAACACCATATATTTT.

The chain couples TRBV18 to TRBJ1-1; D not resolved. The V and J ends lost 2 bases and 1 base respectively, with 14 bases between them. Germline V gene sequence: CDR1 KGHSH, CDR2 LQKENI. CDR3 length equals 16 residues. The DNA of the CDR3 is TGTGCCAGCTCACCATCGCTTGGAGGTGAGAACACTGAAGCTTTCTTT. Encoded protein: CASSPSLGGENTEAFF.

This clone was observed once. V and J are TRBV5-1 and TRBJ2-5; 11 bases agree with TRBD2. This CDR3 comprises 15 residues. Trimming at V came to 3 bases and at J to 1 base, leaving 2 bases not matched to a gene. Germline values: CDR1 SGHRS, CDR2 YFSETQ. The DNA for the CDR3 is TGCGCCAGCAGCTCACTAGCGGGGGCCCAAGAGACCCAGTACTTC. Its translation is CASSSLAGAQETQYF. The entire variable domain, with the rest obtained from reference TRBV5-1 and TRBJ2-5, is as follows: KAGVTQTPRYLIKTRGQQVTLSCSPISGHRSVSWYQQTPGQGLQFLFEYFSETQRNKGNFPGRFSGRQFSNSRSEMNVSTLELGDSALYLCASSSLAGAQETQYFGPGTRLLVL.

The CDR3 spells CAWRDTQGAGYTF. As DNA, the CDR3 is TGTGCCTGGAGGGATACACAGGGAGCTGGCTACACCTTC. This chain connects TRBV30 to TRBJ1-2; maybe TRBD1 (6 bases). V was cut by 3 bases and J by 7 bases, with 15 bases left in between. Looked up from germline, CDR1 is GTSNPN and CDR2 is SVGIG (reference sequence). The CDR3 spans 13 residues.

To note about this clone: One end of the junction varies from germline; a read error may be responsible. The rearrangement uses TRBV7-7 and TRBJ2-3; D is unclear. Germline CDR1 SSHAT, CDR2 FNYEAQ (reference sequence). This CDR3 is built from 15 residues. This chain's CDR3 is CASSLTELGTDTQYF. Written as DNA, the CDR3 is TGTGCTAGCAGCTTAACGGAACTGGGCACAGATACGCAGTATTTT.

This rearrangement joins TRBV29-1 to TRBJ1-2; D is uncertain. This CDR3 has 13 amino acids. The germline CDR1 and CDR2 sequences are SQVTM and ANQGSEA. Trimming took off 4 bases at V and 0 bases at J, with 9 bases between the two ends. CDR3 sequence: CSVVGGSNYGYTF. DNA of the CDR3: TGCAGCGTTGTCGGAGGTTCTAACTATGGCTACACCTTC.

CDR3 coding DNA: TGCGCCAGCAGCCTAATACCGGGAGCAAATTCACCCCTCCACTTT. Protein: CASSLIPGANSPLHF. The chain couples TRBV4-1 to TRBJ1-6; D uncertain. The CDR3 length is 15 residues. Germline V gene sequence: CDR1 MGHRA, CDR2 YSYEKL. The V and J ends lost 4 bases and 7 bases respectively, with 14 bases between them.

V is TRBV5-1 and J is TRBJ2-2, with 7 positions matching TRBD2. The length of the CDR3 is 15 residues. The junction had 7 bases not matched to a gene; V was cut back by 6 bases and J by 2 bases. Per the germline V gene, CDR1 is SGHRS and CDR2 is YFSETQ. The CDR3 bases are TGCGCCAGCAAGTGGGGAGGGCCCAACACCGGGGAGCTGTTTTTT. Amino acids: CASKWGGPNTGELFF.

The V call is TRBV7-3, the J call TRBJ1-1, with TRBD1 matching over 8 bases. The CDR3 contains 14 residues. Germline V lookup: CDR1 SGHTA, CDR2 FQGTGA. J lost 1 base, V lost 4 bases, and 2 bases had no gene match. CDR3 in DNA: TGTGCCAGCAGCTCGACAGGGGAGAACACTGAAGCTTTCTTT. This gives the protein CASSSTGENTEAFF.

Concerning this clone itself: The sample contains more than one DNA sequence encoding this CDR3. V gene TRBV11-2 combines with J gene TRBJ2-7; maybe TRBD2 (5 bases). Germline CDR1 and CDR2: SGHAT and FQNNGV. The CDR3 totals 15 residues. Deletions cut 0 bases from V and 0 bases from J, with 9 bases between. The CDR3 DNA is TGTGCCAGCAGCTTAGATCTGGGGAGCTCCTACGAGCAGTACTTC. Its translation is CASSLDLGSSYEQYF. Together with reference TRBV11-2 and TRBJ2-7, the CDR3 gives the full variable domain: EAGVAQSPRYKIIEKRQSVAFWCNPISGHATLYWYQQILGQGPKLLIQFQNNGVVDDSQLPKDRFSAERLKGVDSTLKIQPAKLEDSAVYLCASSLDLGSSYEQYFGPGTRLTVT.

The J gene is TRBJ1-1, the V gene TRBV6-1, with D perhaps matching TRBD1 (6 bases). Germline V gives CDR1 MNHNS, CDR2 SASEGT. The ends were cut back, 10 bases at V and 1 base at J, with 16 bases in the middle. This CDR3 contains 14 residues. The CDR3 nucleotides are TGTGCCACCACGAGGGGGGGGCCGAACACTGAAGCTTTCTTT. It yields the protein CATTRGGPNTEAFF.

The gene calls are TRBV6-1 and TRBJ2-7; 8 bases are a match to TRBD1. The J segment lost 5 bases and the V segment lost 6 bases, leaving 6 bases of the junction unmatched. The CDR3 has 13 residues. Germline-derived CDR1 and CDR2 are MNHNS and SASEGT. CDR3 amino acids: CASRITGGHEQYF. CDR3 sequence (DNA): TGTGCCAGCAGGATTACAGGGGGTCACGAGCAGTACTTC.

This chain joins TRBV10-3 and TRBJ2-1; 9 positions match TRBD2. The CDR3 length is 16 residues. CDR1 and CDR2 from the germline V gene are ENHRY and SYGVKD. The trim removed 3 bases at V and 0 bases at J, leaving 3 bases unmatched. Here the CDR3 reads CAISDSGRSSYNEQFF. CDR3 sequence (DNA): TGTGCCATCAGTGACAGCGGGAGGAGCTCCTACAATGAGCAGTTCTTC.

On this clone: Other nucleotide sequences in the sample specify the same CDR3. The rearrangement uses TRBV9 and TRBJ2-5; no clear D. The germline CDR1 and CDR2 sequences are SGDLS and YYNGEE. Trimming removed 0 bases from V and 1 base from J, with 4 bases in between. The CDR3 consists of 13 residues. CDR3 DNA: TGTGCCAGCAGCGTAGGTCCCCAAGAGACCCAGTACTTC. It is translated as CASSVGPQETQYF. The full variable domain, with the rest looked up from reference TRBV9 and TRBJ2-5, is DSGVTQTPKHLITATGQRVTLRCSPRSGDLSVYWYQQSLDQGLQFLIQYYNGEERAKGNILERFSAQQFPDLHSELNLSSLELGDSALYFCASSVGPQETQYFGPGTRLLVL.

This clone was detected only once. This chain connects TRBV6-6 to TRBJ2-1; D is perhaps TRBD2 (6 bases). CDR3 length: 14 residues. The V and J ends lost 6 bases and 7 bases respectively, with 16 bases between them. Germline CDR1 MNHNY, CDR2 SVGAGI (reference sequence). This CDR3 is CASRAGTPLNEQFF. The DNA of the CDR3 is TGTGCCAGCAGGGCCGGGACTCCCCTGAATGAGCAGTTCTTC.

As for this clone: Other DNA sequences in the sample encode the same CDR3. V usage is TRBV18 and J usage is TRBJ2-5, with D possibly matching TRBD1 (5 bases). V was pared by 3 bases and J by 5 bases, with 10 bases between. There are 13 residues in the CDR3. Germline V gene data show CDR1 as KGHSH and CDR2 as LQKENI. CDR3 loop: CASSPLSGETQYF. CDR3 coding DNA: TGTGCCAGCTCACCCCTATCAGGGGAGACCCAGTACTTC.